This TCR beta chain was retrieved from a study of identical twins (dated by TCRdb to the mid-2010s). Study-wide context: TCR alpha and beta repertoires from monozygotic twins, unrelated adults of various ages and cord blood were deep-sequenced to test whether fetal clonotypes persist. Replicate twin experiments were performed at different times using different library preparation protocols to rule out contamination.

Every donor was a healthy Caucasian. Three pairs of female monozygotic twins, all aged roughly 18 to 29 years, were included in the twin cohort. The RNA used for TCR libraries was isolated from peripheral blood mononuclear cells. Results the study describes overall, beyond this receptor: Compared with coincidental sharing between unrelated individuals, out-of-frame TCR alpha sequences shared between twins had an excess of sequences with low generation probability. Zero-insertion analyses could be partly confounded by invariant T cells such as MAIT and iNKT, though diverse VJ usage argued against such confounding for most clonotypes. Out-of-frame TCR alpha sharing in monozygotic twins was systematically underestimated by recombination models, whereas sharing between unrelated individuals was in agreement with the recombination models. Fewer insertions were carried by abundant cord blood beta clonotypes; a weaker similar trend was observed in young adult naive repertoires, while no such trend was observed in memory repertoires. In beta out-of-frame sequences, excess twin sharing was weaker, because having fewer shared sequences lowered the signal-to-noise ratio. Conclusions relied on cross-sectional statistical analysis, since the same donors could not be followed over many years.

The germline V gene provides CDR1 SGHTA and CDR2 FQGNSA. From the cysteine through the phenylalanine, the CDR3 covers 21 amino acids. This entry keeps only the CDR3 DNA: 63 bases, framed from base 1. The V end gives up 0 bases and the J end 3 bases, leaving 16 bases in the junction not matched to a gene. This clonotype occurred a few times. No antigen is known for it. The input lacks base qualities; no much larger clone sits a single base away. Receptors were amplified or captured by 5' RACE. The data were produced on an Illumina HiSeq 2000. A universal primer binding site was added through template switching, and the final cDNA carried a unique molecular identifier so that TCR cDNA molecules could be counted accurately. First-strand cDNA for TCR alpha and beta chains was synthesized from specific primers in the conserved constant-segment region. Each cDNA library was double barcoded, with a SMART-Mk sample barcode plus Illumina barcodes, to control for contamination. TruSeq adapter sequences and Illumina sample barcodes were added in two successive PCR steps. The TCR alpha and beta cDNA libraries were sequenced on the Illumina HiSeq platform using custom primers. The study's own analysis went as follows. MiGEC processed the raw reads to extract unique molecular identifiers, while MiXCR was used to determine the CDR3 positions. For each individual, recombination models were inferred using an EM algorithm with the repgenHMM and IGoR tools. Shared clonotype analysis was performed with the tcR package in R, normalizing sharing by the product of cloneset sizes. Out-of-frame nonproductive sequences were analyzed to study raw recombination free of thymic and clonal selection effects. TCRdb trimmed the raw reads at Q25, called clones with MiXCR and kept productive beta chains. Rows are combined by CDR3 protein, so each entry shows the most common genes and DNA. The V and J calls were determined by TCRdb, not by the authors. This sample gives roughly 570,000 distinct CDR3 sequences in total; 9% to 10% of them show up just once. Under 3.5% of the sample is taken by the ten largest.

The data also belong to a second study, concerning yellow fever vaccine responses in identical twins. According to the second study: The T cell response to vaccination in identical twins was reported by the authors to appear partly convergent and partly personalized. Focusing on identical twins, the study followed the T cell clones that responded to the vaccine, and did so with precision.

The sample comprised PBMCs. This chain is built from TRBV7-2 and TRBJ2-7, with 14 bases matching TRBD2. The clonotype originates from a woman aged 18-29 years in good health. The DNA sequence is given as TGTGCCAGCAGCTTAGCGAGTAGTGGGACTAGCGGGAGTGTGTTGAACTACGAGCAGTACTTC. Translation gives CASSLASSGTSGSVLNYEQYF.